This T cell receptor beta chain came from a study of blood T cell repertoires in COVID-19. Study context: PBMCs, B-cell-depleted T cells, or T cells provided the cDNA or gDNA that made up the material.

Original analysis: Counts of nucleated cells, estimated from reference gene primer amplification, were obtained. Assay: immunoSEQ multiplex PCR; the TCRdb copy retains only in-frame clones and omits some. Clonal size and the V and J genes are those of that table, whereas D and trimming came from the DNA. This table has some 150,000 clones, about 88% appearing once. The CDR3 spans 14 residues. Germline trimming cut 4 bases from V and 1 base from J; bases unmatched to any gene: 4. The germline V gene encodes CDR1 SGHRS and CDR2 YFSETQ. The J gene is TRBJ2-5, the V gene TRBV5-1, with 7 bases that match TRBD1. The origin of this receptor is a human donor in a cohort sampled during active COVID-19. Sequencing was done on a sample of peripheral blood. The CDR3 loop is CASSTGQVQETQYF. The CDR3 nucleotides are TGCGCCAGCAGCACCGGACAGGTCCAAGAGACCCAGTACTTC.